This T cell receptor (beta chain) was sequenced in a study of blood T cell repertoires in COVID-19. Study information: Some COVID-19 samples were acute and others convalescent; all came from the United States, Italy and Spain. From T cells, B-cell-depleted T cells, or PBMCs came the material, which was cDNA or gDNA.

In the study's own analysis: From reference gene primer amplification, estimates of nucleated cell counts were derived. The assay was immunoSEQ multiplex PCR, and TCRdb's table has in-frame clones only and misses some. That table supplies the V and J calls and clone size; D and trimming were determined from the DNA. The sample yields 230,000 or so clones, around 83% seen once. In assigning cohorts, the study relied on participant-reported clinical history. A single count supports this clone. CDR3 length: 16 amino acids. The V and J ends lost 2 bases and 6 bases respectively, with 17 bases between them. Germline-derived CDR1 and CDR2 are GTSNPN and SVGIG (reference sequence).

V usage is TRBV30 and J usage is TRBJ1-6; a possible D gene is TRBD1 (6 bases). The clonotype was recovered from a woman aged 45-65 years who had been exposed to COVID-19. What was sequenced was PBMCs or T cells enriched from blood (not recorded which). The CDR3 here is CAWSPKFTGSNSPLHF. The CDR3 DNA reads as TGTGCCTGGAGTCCCAAATTTACAGGGTCTAATTCACCCCTCCACTTT.